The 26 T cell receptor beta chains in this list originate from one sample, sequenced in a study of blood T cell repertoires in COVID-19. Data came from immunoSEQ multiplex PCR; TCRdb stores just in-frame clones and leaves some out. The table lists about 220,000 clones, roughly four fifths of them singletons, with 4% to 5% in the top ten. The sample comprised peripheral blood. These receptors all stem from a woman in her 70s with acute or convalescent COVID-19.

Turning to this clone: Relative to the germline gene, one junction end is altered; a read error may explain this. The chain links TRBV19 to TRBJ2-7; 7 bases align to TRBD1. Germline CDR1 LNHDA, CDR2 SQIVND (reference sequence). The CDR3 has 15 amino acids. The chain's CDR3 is CASRITGTAVWEQYF. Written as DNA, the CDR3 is TGTGCCAGTCGTATCACCGGGACAGCCGTCTGGGAGCAGTACTTC.

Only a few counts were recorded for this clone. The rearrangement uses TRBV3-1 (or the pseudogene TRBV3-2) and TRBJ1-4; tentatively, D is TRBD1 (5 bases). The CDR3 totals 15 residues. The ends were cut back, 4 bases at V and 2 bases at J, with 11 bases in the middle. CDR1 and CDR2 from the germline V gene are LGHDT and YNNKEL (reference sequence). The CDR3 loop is CASSRTGVTNEKLFF. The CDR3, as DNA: TGTGCCAGCAGCCGAACAGGAGTCACTAATGAAAAACTGTTTTTT.

This CDR3 reads CSVEDSSQETQYF. CDR3 DNA: TGCAGCGTTGAGGACAGTTCCCAAGAGACCCAGTACTTC. This chain joins TRBV29-1 and TRBJ2-5; weak D call: TRBD1 (6 bases). Deletions cut 3 bases from V and 1 base from J, with 9 bases between. The CDR3 has 13 amino acids. From germline, CDR1 is SQVTM and CDR2 ANQGSEA.

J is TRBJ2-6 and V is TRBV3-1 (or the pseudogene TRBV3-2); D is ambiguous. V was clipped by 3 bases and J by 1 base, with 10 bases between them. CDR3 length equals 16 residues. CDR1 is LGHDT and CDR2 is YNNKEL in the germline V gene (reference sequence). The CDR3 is CASSQGGGSGANVLTF. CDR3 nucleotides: TGTGCCAGCAGCCAGGGTGGCGGTTCTGGGGCCAACGTCCTGACTTTC.

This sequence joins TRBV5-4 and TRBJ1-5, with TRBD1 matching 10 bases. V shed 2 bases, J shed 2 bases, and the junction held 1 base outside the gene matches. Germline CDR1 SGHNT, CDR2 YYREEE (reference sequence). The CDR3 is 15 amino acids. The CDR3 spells CASSFGTGGNQPQHF. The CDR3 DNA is TGTGCCAGCAGCTTTGGGACAGGGGGCAATCAGCCCCAGCATTTT.

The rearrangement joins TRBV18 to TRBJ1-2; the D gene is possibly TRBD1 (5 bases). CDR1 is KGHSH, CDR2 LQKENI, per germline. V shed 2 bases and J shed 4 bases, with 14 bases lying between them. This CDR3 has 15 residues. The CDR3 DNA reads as TGTGCCAGCTCACCATCTACGGGGCGGGGCTATGGCTACACCTTC. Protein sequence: CASSPSTGRGYGYTF. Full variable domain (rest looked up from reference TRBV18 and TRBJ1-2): NAGVMQNPRHLVRRRGQEARLRCSPMKGHSHVYWYRQLPEEGLKFMVYLQKENIIDESGMPKERFSAEFPKEGPSILRIQQVVRGDSAAYFCASSPSTGRGYGYTFGSGTRLTVV.

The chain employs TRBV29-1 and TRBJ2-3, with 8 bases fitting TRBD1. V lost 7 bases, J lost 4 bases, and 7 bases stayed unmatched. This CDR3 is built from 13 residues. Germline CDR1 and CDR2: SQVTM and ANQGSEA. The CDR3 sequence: CSAGQGLSDTQYF. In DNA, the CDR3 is TGCAGCGCCGGACAGGGCTTGTCAGATACGCAGTATTTT.

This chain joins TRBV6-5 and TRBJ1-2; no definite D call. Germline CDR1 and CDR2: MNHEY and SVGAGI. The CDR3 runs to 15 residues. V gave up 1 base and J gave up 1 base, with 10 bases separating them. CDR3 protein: CASSYFPSVNYGYTF. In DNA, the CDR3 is TGTGCCAGCAGTTACTTCCCGTCCGTTAACTATGGCTACACCTTC.

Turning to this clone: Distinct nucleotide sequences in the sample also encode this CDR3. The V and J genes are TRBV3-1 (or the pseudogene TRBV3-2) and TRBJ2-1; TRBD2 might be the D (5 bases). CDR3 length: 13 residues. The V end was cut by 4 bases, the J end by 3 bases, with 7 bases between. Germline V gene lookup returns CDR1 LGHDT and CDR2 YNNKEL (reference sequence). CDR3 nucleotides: TGTGCCAGCAGCCCCCGGGACTACAATGAGCAGTTCTTC. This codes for CASSPRDYNEQFF.

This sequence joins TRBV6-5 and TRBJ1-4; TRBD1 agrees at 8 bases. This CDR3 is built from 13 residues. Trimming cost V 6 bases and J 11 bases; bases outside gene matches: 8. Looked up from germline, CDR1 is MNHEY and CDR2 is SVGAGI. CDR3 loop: CASRGTGGWKLFF. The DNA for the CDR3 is TGTGCCAGCAGGGGAACAGGGGGGTGGAAACTGTTTTTT.

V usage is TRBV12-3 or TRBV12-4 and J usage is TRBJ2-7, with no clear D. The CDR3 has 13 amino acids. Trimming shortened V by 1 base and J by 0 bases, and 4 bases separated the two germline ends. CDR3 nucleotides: TGTGCCAGCAGTTTAGGGGCCTCCTACGAGCAGTACTTC. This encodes CASSLGASYEQYF.

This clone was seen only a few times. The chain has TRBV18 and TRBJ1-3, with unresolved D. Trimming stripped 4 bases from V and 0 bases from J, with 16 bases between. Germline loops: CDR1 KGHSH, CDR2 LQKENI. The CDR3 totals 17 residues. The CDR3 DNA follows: TGTGCCAGCTCACTCCGACAAACCTCGACCTCTGGAAACACCATATATTTT. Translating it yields CASSLRQTSTSGNTIYF.

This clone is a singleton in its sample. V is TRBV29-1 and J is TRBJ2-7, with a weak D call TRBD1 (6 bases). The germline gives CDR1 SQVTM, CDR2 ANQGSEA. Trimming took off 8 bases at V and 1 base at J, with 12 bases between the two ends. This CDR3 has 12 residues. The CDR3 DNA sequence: TGCAGCTTCCGGGACAATTCCTACGAGCAGTACTTC. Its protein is CSFRDNSYEQYF.

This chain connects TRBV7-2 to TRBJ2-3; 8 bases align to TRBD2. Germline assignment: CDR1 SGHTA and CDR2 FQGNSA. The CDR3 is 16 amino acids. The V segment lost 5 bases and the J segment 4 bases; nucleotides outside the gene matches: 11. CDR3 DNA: TGTGCCAGCAGCGCCCCGGGCGGGGGGCCTGCAGATACGCAGTATTTT. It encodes CASSAPGGGPADTQYF.

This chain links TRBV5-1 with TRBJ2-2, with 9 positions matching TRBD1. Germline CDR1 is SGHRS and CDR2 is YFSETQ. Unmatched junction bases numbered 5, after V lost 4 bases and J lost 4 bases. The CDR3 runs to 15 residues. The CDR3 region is CASSVTGGGTGELFF. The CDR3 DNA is TGCGCCAGCAGCGTGACAGGGGGAGGCACCGGGGAGCTGTTTTTT. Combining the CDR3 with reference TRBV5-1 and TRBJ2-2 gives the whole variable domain KAGVTQTPRYLIKTRGQQVTLSCSPISGHRSVSWYQQTPGQGLQFLFEYFSETQRNKGNFPGRFSGRQFSNSRSEMNVSTLELGDSALYLCASSVTGGGTGELFFGEGSRLTVL.

The CDR3 sequence: CASSHGEVSSYEQYF. Written as DNA, the CDR3 is TGCGCCAGCAGCCACGGAGAGGTAAGCTCCTACGAGCAGTACTTC. This chain connects TRBV5-1 to TRBJ2-7; D is undetermined. There are 15 residues in the CDR3. V was cut by 4 bases and J by 0 bases, with 14 bases left in between. Germline V lookup: CDR1 SGHRS, CDR2 YFSETQ.

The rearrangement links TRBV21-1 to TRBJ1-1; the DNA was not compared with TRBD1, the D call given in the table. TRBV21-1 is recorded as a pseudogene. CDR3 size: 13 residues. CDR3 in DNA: TGTGCCAGCACACCCCAGGATAACACTGAAGCTTTCTTT. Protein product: CASTPQDNTEAFF.

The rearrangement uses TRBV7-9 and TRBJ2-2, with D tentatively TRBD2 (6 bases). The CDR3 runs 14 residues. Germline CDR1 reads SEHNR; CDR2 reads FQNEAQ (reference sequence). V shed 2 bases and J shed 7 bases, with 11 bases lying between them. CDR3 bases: TGTGCCAGCAGCTTATCACCGCGGGGCGGGGAGCTGTTTTTT. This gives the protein CASSLSPRGGELFF.

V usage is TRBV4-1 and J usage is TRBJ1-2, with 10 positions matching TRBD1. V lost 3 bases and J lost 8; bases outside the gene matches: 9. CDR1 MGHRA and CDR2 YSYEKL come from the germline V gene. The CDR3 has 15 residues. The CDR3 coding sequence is TGCGCCAGCAGCCAGAGATTCGGGACAGGGGACGGCTACACCTTC. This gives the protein CASSQRFGTGDGYTF.

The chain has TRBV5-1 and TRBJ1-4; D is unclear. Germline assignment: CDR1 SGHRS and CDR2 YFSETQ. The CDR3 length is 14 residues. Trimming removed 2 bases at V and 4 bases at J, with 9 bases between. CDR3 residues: CASSFRGNNEKLFF. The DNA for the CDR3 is TGCGCCAGCAGCTTTCGGGGTAATAATGAAAAACTGTTTTTT. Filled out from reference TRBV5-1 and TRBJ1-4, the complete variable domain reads KAGVTQTPRYLIKTRGQQVTLSCSPISGHRSVSWYQQTPGQGLQFLFEYFSETQRNKGNFPGRFSGRQFSNSRSEMNVSTLELGDSALYLCASSFRGNNEKLFFGSGTQLSVL.

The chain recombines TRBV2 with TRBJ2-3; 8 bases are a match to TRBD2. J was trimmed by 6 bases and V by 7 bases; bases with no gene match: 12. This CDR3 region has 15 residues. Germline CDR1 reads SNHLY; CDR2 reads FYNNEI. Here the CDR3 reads CASIPPGGGGDTQYF. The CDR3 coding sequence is TGTGCCAGCATCCCCCCGGGAGGGGGAGGGGATACGCAGTATTTT.

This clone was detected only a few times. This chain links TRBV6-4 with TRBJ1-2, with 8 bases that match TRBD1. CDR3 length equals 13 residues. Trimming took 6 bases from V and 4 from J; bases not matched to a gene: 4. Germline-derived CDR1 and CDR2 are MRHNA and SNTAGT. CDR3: CASSPDRGYGYTF. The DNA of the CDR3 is TGTGCCAGCAGCCCTGACAGGGGCTATGGCTACACCTTC.

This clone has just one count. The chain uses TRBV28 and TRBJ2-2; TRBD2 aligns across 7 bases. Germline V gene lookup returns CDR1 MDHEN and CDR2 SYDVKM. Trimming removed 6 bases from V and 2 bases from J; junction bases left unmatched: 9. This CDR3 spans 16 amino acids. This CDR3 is CASRPVGLLNTGELFF. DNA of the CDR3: TGTGCCAGCAGGCCGGTGGGACTACTCAACACCGGGGAGCTGTTTTTT. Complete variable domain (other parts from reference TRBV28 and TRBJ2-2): DVKVTQSSRYLVKRTGEKVFLECVQDMDHENMFWYRQDPGLGLRLIYFSYDVKMKEKGDIPEGYSVSREKKERFSLILESASTNQTSMYLCASRPVGLLNTGELFFGEGSRLTVL.

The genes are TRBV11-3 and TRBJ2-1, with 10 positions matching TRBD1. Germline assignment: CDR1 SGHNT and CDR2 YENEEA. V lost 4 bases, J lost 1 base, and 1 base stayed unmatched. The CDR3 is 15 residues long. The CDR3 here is CASSSGQGSYNEQFF. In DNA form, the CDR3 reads TGTGCCAGCAGCTCGGGACAGGGGTCCTACAATGAGCAGTTCTTC. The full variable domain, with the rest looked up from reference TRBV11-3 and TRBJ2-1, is EAGVVQSPRYKIIEKKQPVAFWCNPISGHNTLYWYLQNLGQGPELLIRYENEEAVDDSQLPKDRFSAERLKGVDSTLKIQPAELGDSAVYLCASSSGQGSYNEQFFGPGTRLTVL.

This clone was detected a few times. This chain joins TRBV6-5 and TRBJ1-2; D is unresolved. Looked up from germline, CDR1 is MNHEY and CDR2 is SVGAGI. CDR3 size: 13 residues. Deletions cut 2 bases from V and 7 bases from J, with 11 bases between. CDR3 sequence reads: CASSYRGTPGYTF. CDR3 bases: TGTGCCAGCAGTTACCGGGGAACCCCTGGCTACACCTTC.

CDR3: CASSPRQGLSYGYTF. DNA of the CDR3: TGTGCCAGTAGTCCGAGACAGGGACTCTCCTATGGCTACACCTTC. The rearrangement joins TRBV19 to TRBJ1-2, with TRBD1 identical over 7 bases. This CDR3 has 15 residues. V dropped 5 bases and J dropped 4; count of bases not matched to a gene: 10. The V gene's germline CDR1 is LNHDA and CDR2 SQIVND (reference sequence).